A selection of T cell receptor beta chains follows, all from one sample in a study of PD-L1 blockade in urothelial cancer. Repertoires were generated with immunoSEQ multiplex PCR, while TCRdb's copy carries only in-frame clones and drops some. The sample comprises some 41,000 clones, 88% of which are singletons, and around an eighth rests with the top ten. Sequencing was performed on PBMCs, taken around atezolizumab (anti-PD-L1) treatment. The source is a woman aged 60-75 years with urothelial cancer. Both conserved end residues are part of each CDR3. A D gene is named only where the DNA matches it firmly. Size is stated for part of the rows, as once, few or many counts, or as a class when the clone is expanded.

>NA|TRBJ2-1|NA|TRBV6-1
CASSEEQLGGFYNEQFF
TGTGCCAGCAGTGAAGAGCAACTCGGCGGTTTCTACAATGAGCAGTTCTTC
>NA|TRBJ2-1|NA|TRBV5-1
CASTLLGNGEQFF
TGCGCCAGCACGCTACTAGGAAACGGCGAGCAGTTCTTC
>NA|TRBJ1-5|NA|TRBV6-5
CASSRVPINQPQHF
TGTGCCAGCAGTCGGGTACCCATCAATCAGCCCCAGCATTTT
>NA|TRBJ1-1|NA|TRBV28
CASSLVVPQAINTEAFF
TGTGCCAGCAGTTTAGTCGTGCCTCAGGCCATCAACACTGAAGCTTTCTTT
>TRBD2|TRBJ2-1|NA|TRBV5-8
CASSLGTRIYMEQFF
TGTGCCAGCAGCTTGGGGACTAGGATCTACATGGAGCAGTTCTTC
>TRBD2|TRBJ2-5|NA|TRBV4-1
CASSRLAGGRETQYF
TGCGCCAGCAGCCGATTAGCGGGGGGGCGTGAGACCCAGTACTTC
>NA|TRBJ2-2|NA|TRBV2
CASSDRGTGELFF
TGTGCCAGCAGTGATAGGGGAACCGGGGAGCTGTTTTTT
>TRBD1|TRBJ2-2|NA|TRBV11-2
CASSLGRGRGRTGELFF
TGTGCCAGCAGCTTAGGAAGGGGCAGGGGGCGTACCGGGGAGCTGTTTTTT
>NA|TRBJ2-1|NA|TRBV27
CASTGGSYNEQFF
TGTGCCAGCACCGGCGGGTCCTACAATGAGCAGTTCTTC
>NA|TRBJ2-1|NA|TRBV7-9
CASSLTGNEQFF
TGTGCCAGCAGCTTGACAGGCAATGAGCAGTTCTTC
>TRBD2|TRBJ2-1|NA|TRBV7-8
CASSLESIGLAKAEQFF
TGTGCCAGCAGCTTAGAGAGTATCGGACTAGCGAAGGCTGAGCAGTTCTTC
>NA|TRBJ1-5|NA|TRBV11-2
CASSLQGPGQPQHF
TGTGCCAGCAGCTTACAGGGGCCGGGGCAGCCCCAGCATTTT
>NA|TRBJ2-2|NA|TRBV18
CASSPIVRTGELFF
TGTGCCAGCTCACCAATTGTCCGGACCGGGGAGCTGTTTTTT
>NA|TRBJ2-1|NA|TRBV7-9
CASSSGTYNEQFF
TGTGCCAGCAGTTCCGGGACCTACAATGAGCAGTTCTTC
>NA|TRBJ2-7|NA|TRBV25-1
CAIIYPKLLNCEQYF
TGTGCCATCATTTACCCCAAACTACTCAACTGCGAGCAGTACTTC
>NA|TRBJ2-1|NA|TRBV21-1
CASSKVEGFSYNEQFF
TGTGCCAGCAGCAAAGTCGAGGGTTTTTCCTACAATGAGCAGTTCTTC
>NA|TRBJ2-3|NA|TRBV10-1
CASRQGLTDTQYF
TGCGCCAGCAGGCAGGGGCTCACAGATACGCAGTATTTT
>NA|TRBJ1-4|NA|TRBV7-9
CASSQAGAAEKLFF
TGTGCCAGCAGCCAGGCAGGGGCTGCGGAAAAACTGTTTTTT
>TRBD2|TRBJ2-5|NA|TRBV5-6
CASSPGLAGGQYQETQYF
TGTGCCAGCAGCCCCGGACTAGCGGGGGGGCAGTACCAAGAGACCCAGTACTTC
>TRBD1|TRBJ2-7|NA|TRBV5-1
CASSMGQGIYEQYF
TGCGCCAGCAGCATGGGACAGGGGATCTACGAGCAGTACTTC
>NA|TRBJ2-7|NA|TRBV19
CASRYGGENEQYF
TGTGCCAGTAGATATGGTGGGGAGAACGAGCAGTACTTC
>TRBD1|TRBJ1-4|NA|TRBV10-3
CAISESRGRSEKLFF
TGTGCCATCAGTGAGTCCAGGGGGCGGAGTGAAAAACTGTTTTTT
>NA|TRBJ1-4|NA|TRBV28
CASSFGWGGNEKLFF
TGTGCCAGCAGTTTTGGTTGGGGGGGCAATGAAAAACTGTTTTTT
>NA|TRBJ2-7|NA|TRBV27
CASRQYYEQYF
TGTGCCAGTAGACAGTACTACGAGCAGTACTTC
>NA|TRBJ1-5|once|TRBV10-3
CAISETATGNQPQHF
TGTGCCATCAGTGAAACGGCCACCGGGAATCAGCCCCAGCATTTT
>TRBD1|TRBJ1-2|NA|TRBV5-1
CASSPGGRDYGYTF
TGCGCCAGCAGCCCAGGGGGAAGAGACTATGGCTACACCTTC
>TRBD1|TRBJ1-5|NA|TRBV5-6
CASSLGQGVGQPQHF
TGTGCCAGCAGCTTGGGACAGGGGGTGGGTCAGCCCCAGCATTTT
>TRBD2|TRBJ2-7|NA|TRBV2
CASTEGLAGVWEQYF
TGTGCCAGCACCGAGGGGCTAGCGGGAGTCTGGGAGCAGTACTTC
>NA|TRBJ1-5|NA|TRBV5-8
CASSRGSVAGQPQHF
TGTGCCAGCAGCCGCGGGTCGGTCGCTGGGCAGCCCCAGCATTTT
>TRBD1|TRBJ1-4|NA|TRBV2
CASSDGGTGGFEKLFF
TGTGCCAGCAGTGATGGAGGGACAGGGGGCTTTGAAAAACTGTTTTTT
>TRBD2|TRBJ2-5|NA|TRBV15
CATSRVRTGGGETQYF
TGTGCCACCAGCAGAGTCAGGACGGGAGGGGGGGAGACCCAGTACTTC
>TRBD1|TRBJ2-1|NA|TRBV19
CASSTLTGTAYNEQFF
TGTGCCAGTAGTACCTTGACCGGGACAGCCTACAATGAGCAGTTCTTC
>NA|TRBJ2-5|NA|TRBV12-2
CASRPGLPIETQYF
TGTGCAAGTCGCCCGGGACTCCCGATAGAGACCCAGTACTTC
>TRBD1|TRBJ2-7|once|TRBV4-3
CASSQAAGGYEQYF
TGCGCCAGCAGCCAAGCCGCAGGGGGCTACGAGCAGTACTTC
>NA|TRBJ1-5|NA|TRBV15
CATSREREGQPQHF
TGTGCCACCAGCAGAGAAAGGGAGGGGCAGCCCCAGCATTTT
>TRBD1|TRBJ2-1|NA|TRBV5-6
CASSLVDRVSEQFF
TGTGCCAGCAGCTTGGTGGACAGGGTGAGTGAGCAGTTCTTC
>TRBD1|TRBJ2-1|NA|TRBV7-8
CASSLGTGEYNEQFF
TGTGCCAGCAGCTTAGGGACAGGGGAATACAATGAGCAGTTCTTC
>TRBD2|TRBJ2-1|NA|TRBV5-4
CASSDRTSGRNEQFF
TGTGCCAGCAGCGACCGGACTAGCGGGAGAAATGAGCAGTTCTTC
>NA|TRBJ2-3|NA|TRBV28
CASSLGGALADTQYF
TGTGCCAGCAGTTTGGGGGGGGCGCTTGCAGATACGCAGTATTTT
>NA|TRBJ2-2|NA|TRBV10-3
CAISRVGTGELFF
TGTGCCATCAGCAGGGTGGGGACCGGGGAGCTGTTTTTT
>TRBD2|TRBJ2-5|NA|TRBV28
CASSRREGPETQYF
TGTGCCAGCAGCCGGCGGGAGGGCCCGGAGACCCAGTACTTC
>TRBD1|TRBJ1-2|NA|TRBV13
CASSQGQGESGYTF
TGTGCCAGCAGCCAAGGACAGGGGGAGAGTGGCTACACCTTC
>TRBD1|TRBJ2-3|NA|TRBV19
CASSIKGTVSFTDTQYF
TGTGCCAGTAGTATAAAGGGGACAGTAAGCTTCACAGATACGCAGTATTTT
>NA|TRBJ2-1|NA|TRBV11-3
CASSSRGVYEQFF
TGTGCCAGCAGCTCCCGTGGAGTGTATGAGCAGTTCTTC
>NA|TRBJ1-6|NA|TRBV4-2
CASSQEWGDNSPLHF
TGTGCCAGCAGCCAAGAGTGGGGGGATAATTCACCCCTCCACTTT